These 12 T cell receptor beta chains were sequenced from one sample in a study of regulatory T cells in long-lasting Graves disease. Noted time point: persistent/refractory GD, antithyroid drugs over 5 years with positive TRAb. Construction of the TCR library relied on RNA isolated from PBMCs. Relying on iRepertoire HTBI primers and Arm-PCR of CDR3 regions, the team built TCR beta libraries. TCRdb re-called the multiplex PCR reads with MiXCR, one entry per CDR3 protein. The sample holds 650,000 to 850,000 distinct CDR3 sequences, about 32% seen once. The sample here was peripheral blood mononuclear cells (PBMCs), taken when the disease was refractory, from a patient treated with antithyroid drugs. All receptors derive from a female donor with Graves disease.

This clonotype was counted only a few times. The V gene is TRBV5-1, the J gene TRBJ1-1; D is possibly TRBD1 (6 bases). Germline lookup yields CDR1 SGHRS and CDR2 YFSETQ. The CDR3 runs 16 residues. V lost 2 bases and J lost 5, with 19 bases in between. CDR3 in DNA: TGCGCCAGCAGCTTTAAGAAGGGGGGTCAGGGGACTGAAGCTTTCTTT. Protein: CASSFKKGGQGTEAFF.

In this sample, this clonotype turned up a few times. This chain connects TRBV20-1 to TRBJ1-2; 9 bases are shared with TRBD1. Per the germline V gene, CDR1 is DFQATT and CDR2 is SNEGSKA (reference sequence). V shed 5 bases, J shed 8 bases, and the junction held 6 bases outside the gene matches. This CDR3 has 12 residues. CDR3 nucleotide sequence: TGCAGTGCTCAGACAGGGGGGGACGGCTACACCTTC. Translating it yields CSAQTGGDGYTF.

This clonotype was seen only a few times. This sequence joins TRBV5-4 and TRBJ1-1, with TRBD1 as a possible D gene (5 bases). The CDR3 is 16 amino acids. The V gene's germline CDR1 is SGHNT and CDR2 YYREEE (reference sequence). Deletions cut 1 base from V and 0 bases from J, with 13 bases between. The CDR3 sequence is CASSLSRQNLNTEAFF. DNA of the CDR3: TGTGCCAGCAGCTTGTCGAGACAGAACCTGAACACTGAAGCTTTCTTT.

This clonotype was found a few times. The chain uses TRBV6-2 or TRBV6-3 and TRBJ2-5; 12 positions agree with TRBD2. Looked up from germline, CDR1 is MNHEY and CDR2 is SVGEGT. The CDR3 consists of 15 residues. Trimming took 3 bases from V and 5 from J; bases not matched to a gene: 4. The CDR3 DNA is TGTGCCAGCAGTTATCCCGGGACTAGCGGGGAGACCCAGTACTTC. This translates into CASSYPGTSGETQYF.

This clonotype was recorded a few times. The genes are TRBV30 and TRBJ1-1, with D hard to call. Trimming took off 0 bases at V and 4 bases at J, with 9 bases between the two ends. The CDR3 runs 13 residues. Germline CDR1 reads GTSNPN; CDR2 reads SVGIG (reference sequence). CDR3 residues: CAWSVRFTTEAFF. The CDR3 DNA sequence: TGTGCCTGGAGTGTAAGGTTTACCACTGAAGCTTTCTTT. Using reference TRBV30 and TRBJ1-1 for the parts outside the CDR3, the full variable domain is SQTIHQWPATLVQPVGSPLSLECTVEGTSNPNLYWYRQAAGRGLQLLFYSVGIGQISSEVPQNLSASRPQDRQFILSSKKLLLSDSGFYLCAWSVRFTTEAFFGQGTRLTVV.

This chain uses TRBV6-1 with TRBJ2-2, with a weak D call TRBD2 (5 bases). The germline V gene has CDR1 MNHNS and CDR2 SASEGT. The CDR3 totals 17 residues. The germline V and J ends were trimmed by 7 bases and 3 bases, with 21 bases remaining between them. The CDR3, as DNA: TGTGCCAGCACCCGCACAGCACTAGTGGCCGACACCGGGGAGCTGTTTTTT. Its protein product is CASTRTALVADTGELFF.

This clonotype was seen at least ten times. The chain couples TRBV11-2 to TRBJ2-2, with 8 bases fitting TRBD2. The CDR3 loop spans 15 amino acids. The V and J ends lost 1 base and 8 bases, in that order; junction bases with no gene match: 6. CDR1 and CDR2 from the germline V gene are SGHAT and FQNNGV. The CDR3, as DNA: TGTGCCAGCAGCTTAGGCCTAGCGGGCCCTGGGGAGCTGTTTTTT. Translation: CASSLGLAGPGELFF.

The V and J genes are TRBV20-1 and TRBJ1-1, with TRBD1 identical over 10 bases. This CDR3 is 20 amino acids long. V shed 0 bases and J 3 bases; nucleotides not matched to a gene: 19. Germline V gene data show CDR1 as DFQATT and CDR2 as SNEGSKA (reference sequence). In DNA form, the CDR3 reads TGCAGTGCTAGAGATGGTTTGTTGCGGGACAGGGGAGGGAGGCACACTGAAGCTTTCTTT. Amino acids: CSARDGLLRDRGGRHTEAFF.

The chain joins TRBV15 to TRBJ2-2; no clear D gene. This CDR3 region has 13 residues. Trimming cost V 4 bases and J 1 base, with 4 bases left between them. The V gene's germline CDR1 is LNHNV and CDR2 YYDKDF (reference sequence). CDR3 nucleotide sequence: TGTGCCACCAGCATTGGGAACACCGGGGAGCTGTTTTTT. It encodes CATSIGNTGELFF.

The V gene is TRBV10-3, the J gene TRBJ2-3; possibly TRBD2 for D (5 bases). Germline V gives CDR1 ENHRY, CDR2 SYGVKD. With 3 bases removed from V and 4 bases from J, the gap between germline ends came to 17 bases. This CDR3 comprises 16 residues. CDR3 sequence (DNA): TGTGCCATCAGTGATGCGACTACAACCTTCCCAGATACGCAGTATTTT. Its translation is CAISDATTTFPDTQYF.

As DNA, the CDR3 is TGTGCCAGCAGAGTCGGGACAGGAGGCTCTGGGGCCAACGTCCTGACTTTC. Amino acid sequence: CASRVGTGGSGANVLTF. This chain connects TRBV6-1 to TRBJ2-6; 8 bases are shared with TRBD1. CDR3 size: 17 residues. V lost 6 bases, J lost 0 bases, and 7 bases stayed unmatched. The germline gives CDR1 MNHNS, CDR2 SASEGT.

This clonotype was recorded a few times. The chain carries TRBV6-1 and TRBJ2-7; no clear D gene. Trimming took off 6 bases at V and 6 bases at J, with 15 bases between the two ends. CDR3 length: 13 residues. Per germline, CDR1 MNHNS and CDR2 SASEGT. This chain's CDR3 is CASRDAGFGEQYF. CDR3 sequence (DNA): TGTGCCAGCAGGGACGCCGGGTTCGGCGAGCAGTACTTC.